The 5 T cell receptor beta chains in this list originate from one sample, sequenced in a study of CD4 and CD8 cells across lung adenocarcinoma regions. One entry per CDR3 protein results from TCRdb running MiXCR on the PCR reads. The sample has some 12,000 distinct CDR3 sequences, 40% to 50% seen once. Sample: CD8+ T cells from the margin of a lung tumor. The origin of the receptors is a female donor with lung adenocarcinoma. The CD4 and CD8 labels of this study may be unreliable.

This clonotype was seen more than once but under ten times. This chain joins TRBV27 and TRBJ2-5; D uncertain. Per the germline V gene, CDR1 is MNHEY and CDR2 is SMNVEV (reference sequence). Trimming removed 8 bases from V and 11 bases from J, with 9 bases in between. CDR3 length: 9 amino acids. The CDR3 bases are TGTGCCAGCCTGACGGAGCAGTACTTC. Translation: CASLTEQYF.

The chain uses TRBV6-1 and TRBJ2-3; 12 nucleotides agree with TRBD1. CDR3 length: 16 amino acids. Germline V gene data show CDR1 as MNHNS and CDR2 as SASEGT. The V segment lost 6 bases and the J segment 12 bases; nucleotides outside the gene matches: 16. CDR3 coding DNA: TGTGCCAGCAGGGGGACAGGGGGCGGTGGCCCAGAGACCCAGTATTTT. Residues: CASRGTGGGGPETQYF.

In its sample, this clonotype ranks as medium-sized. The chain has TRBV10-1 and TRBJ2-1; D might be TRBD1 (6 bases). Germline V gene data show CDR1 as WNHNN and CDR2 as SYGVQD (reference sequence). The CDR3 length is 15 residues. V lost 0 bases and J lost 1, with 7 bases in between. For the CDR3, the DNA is TGCGCCAGCAGTGAGTCTAGGGGGTCCTACAATGAGCAGTTCTTC. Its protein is CASSESRGSYNEQFF.

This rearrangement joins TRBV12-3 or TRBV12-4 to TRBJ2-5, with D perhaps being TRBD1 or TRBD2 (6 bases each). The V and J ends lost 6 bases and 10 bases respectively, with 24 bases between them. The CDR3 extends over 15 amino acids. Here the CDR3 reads CASRFGGRDRNIQYF. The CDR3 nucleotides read TGTGCCAGCAGGTTCGGGGGCCGAGACCGTAACATCCAGTACTTC.

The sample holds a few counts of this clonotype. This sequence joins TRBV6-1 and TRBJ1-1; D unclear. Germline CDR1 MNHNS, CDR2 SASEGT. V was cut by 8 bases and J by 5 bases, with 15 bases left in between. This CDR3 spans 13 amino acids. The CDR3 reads CASVGGGETEAFF. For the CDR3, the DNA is TGTGCCAGCGTAGGAGGCGGGGAGACTGAAGCTTTCTTT.